One and the same sample provided the 21 T cell receptor beta chains below, sequenced in a study of blood T cell repertoires in COVID-19. Generated by immunoSEQ multiplex PCR, the TCRdb table keeps only in-frame clones and is missing some. The sample comprises under 200,000 clones, 86% of which are singletons, and almost 1% rests with the top ten. The sample taken for sequencing was peripheral blood. Receptors were obtained from a young man with acute or convalescent COVID-19.

The chain combines TRBV9 with TRBJ2-3; TRBD1 matches at 8 bases. J was trimmed by 6 bases and V by 0 bases; bases with no gene match: 9. Germline CDR1 and CDR2: SGDLS and YYNGEE. The CDR3 totals 16 residues. The CDR3 nucleotides read TGTGCCAGCAGCGTAGGAGAGACAGGGGTTTTGGATACGCAGTATTTT. Its protein product is CASSVGETGVLDTQYF.

The CDR3 protein is CASSMLGGTSTDTQYF. The CDR3 coding sequence is TGTGCCAGTAGTATGCTCGGCGGGACTAGCACAGATACGCAGTATTTT. This chain connects TRBV19 to TRBJ2-3; perhaps TRBD2 as D (6 bases). Germline V gene sequence: CDR1 LNHDA, CDR2 SQIVND (reference sequence). This CDR3 is built from 16 residues. Trimming pared 3 bases from V and 0 bases from J, leaving 13 bases between.

The chain has TRBV5-6 and TRBJ2-2; 11 bases fit TRBD1. The CDR3 loop spans 14 amino acids. Germline assignment: CDR1 SGHDT and CDR2 YYEEEE. With V trimmed by 5 bases and J by 6 bases, 3 bases remained unmatched. The CDR3 coding sequence is TGTGCCAGCAGACCGGGACAGGGGGCCGGGGAGCTGTTTTTT. Amino acid sequence: CASRPGQGAGELFF.

The chain uses TRBV6-5 and TRBJ1-2; the match to TRBD1 covers 9 bases. This CDR3 has 15 residues. The V gene end was trimmed by 2 bases and the J gene end by 7 bases; junction bases not matched to a gene: 8. CDR1 is MNHEY, CDR2 SVGAGI, per germline. The CDR3 protein is CASSYGQGSGRGYTF. The CDR3 coding sequence is TGTGCCAGCAGTTACGGACAGGGGAGTGGTCGTGGCTACACCTTC.

The sample holds one count of this clone. This chain joins TRBV15 and TRBJ1-1; 7 bases agree with TRBD1. Germline V gene lookup returns CDR1 LNHNV and CDR2 YYDKDF (reference sequence). Trimming removed 3 bases from V and 5 bases from J; junction bases left unmatched: 6. This CDR3 has 14 residues. CDR3 loop: CATSRRDRGTEAFF. CDR3 sequence (DNA): TGTGCCACCAGCAGGAGGGACAGAGGGACTGAAGCTTTCTTT.

The sample holds one count of this clone. The chain carries TRBV6-5 and TRBJ2-5, with 8 bases lining up with TRBD2. The CDR3 runs to 15 residues. The V gene's germline CDR1 is MNHEY and CDR2 SVGAGI. Unmatched junction bases numbered 16, after V lost 9 bases and J lost 7 bases. CDR3 nucleotide sequence: TGTGCCAGTTCACGCGGGGGGACACTGGAGTCGACCCAGTACTTC. Residues: CASSRGGTLESTQYF.

The chain uses TRBV6-1 and TRBJ1-6; a weak D match, TRBD1 (5 bases). Germline V CDR1 and CDR2: MNHNS, SASEGT. Deletions cut 3 bases from V and 0 bases from J, with 9 bases between. The CDR3 runs 16 residues. Written as DNA, the CDR3 is TGTGCCAGCAGTGAGCGGGGGAGCTCCTATAATTCACCCCTCCACTTT. Protein sequence: CASSERGSSYNSPLHF.

This clone was seen only once. The V gene is TRBV12-3 or TRBV12-4, the J gene TRBJ1-1, with TRBD1 identical over 9 bases. The length of the CDR3 is 13 residues. After removal of 6 bases from V and 4 bases from J, the junction contained 3 bases not matched to a gene. The CDR3 spells CASRRDRVTEAFF. The CDR3, as DNA: TGTGCCAGCAGACGGGACAGGGTCACTGAAGCTTTCTTT.

The V and J genes are TRBV10-3 and TRBJ1-1; D remains unclear. The CDR3 contains 13 residues. Germline-derived CDR1 and CDR2 are ENHRY and SYGVKD. The V end was cut by 5 bases, the J end by 3 bases, with 10 bases between. DNA for the CDR3: TGTGCCATCAGTTACGACGGAGACACTGAAGCTTTCTTT. This codes for CAISYDGDTEAFF.

The chain uses TRBV7-9 and TRBJ2-2; 9 bases map to TRBD1. Trimming took 5 bases from V and 7 from J; bases not matched to a gene: 8. Germline values: CDR1 SEHNR, CDR2 FQNEAQ (reference sequence). The CDR3 is 15 residues long. As DNA, the CDR3 is TGTGCCAGCAGCCCAGGGGGACAGGGCCACGGGGAGCTGTTTTTT. Its translation is CASSPGGQGHGELFF.

In its sample, this clone was seen once. The chain has TRBV30 and TRBJ1-2; D is unclear. Between the trimmed V and J ends, which lost 3 bases and 8 bases, there was a span of 13 bases. Germline V CDR1 and CDR2: GTSNPN, SVGIG (reference sequence). The CDR3 contains 12 residues. CDR3 nucleotide sequence: TGTGCCTGGAGCGCCATGGGAGAAGGCTACACCTTC. This translates into CAWSAMGEGYTF.

The chain has TRBV6-6 and TRBJ2-5; D perhaps matches TRBD2 (5 bases). Germline V gene data show CDR1 as MNHNY and CDR2 as SVGAGI (reference sequence). Trimming took 7 bases from V and 4 from J, leaving 13 bases between them. The CDR3 loop spans 13 amino acids. CDR3 protein: CASTPSRVETQYF. DNA for the CDR3: TGTGCCAGCACCCCTAGCCGAGTAGAGACCCAGTACTTC.

This chain uses TRBV7-9 with TRBJ2-3; D possibly corresponds to TRBD1 (5 bases). The germline V gene has CDR1 SEHNR and CDR2 FQNEAQ (reference sequence). The CDR3 totals 15 residues. V dropped 2 bases and J dropped 0 bases, with 9 bases sitting between them. CDR3 nucleotides: TGTGCCAGCAGCTTACAGGGCTCTAGCACAGATACGCAGTATTTT. Amino acids: CASSLQGSSTDTQYF.

V and J are TRBV6-1 and TRBJ1-3; 10 nucleotides line up with TRBD1. Losses at the gene ends were 3 bases for V and 7 bases for J; bases not matched to a gene: 9. Germline V gene sequence: CDR1 MNHNS, CDR2 SASEGT. This CDR3 has 16 residues. CDR3: CASSDNRDRGLNTIYF. The DNA of the CDR3 is TGTGCCAGCAGTGATAACCGGGACAGGGGTTTGAACACCATATATTTT.

This clone was counted once. The J gene is TRBJ1-1, the V gene TRBV3-1 (or the pseudogene TRBV3-2); D gene unclear. The CDR3 length is 14 residues. Germline CDR1 is LGHDT and CDR2 is YNNKEL (reference sequence). V was clipped by 1 base and J by 7 bases, with 13 bases between them. CDR3 loop: CASSQGRSRLEAFF. The CDR3 DNA is TGTGCCAGCAGCCAAGGAAGGAGTAGGCTTGAAGCTTTCTTT.

The V gene is TRBV2, the J gene TRBJ2-1; D is unclear. CDR3 length equals 15 residues. CDR1 and CDR2 from the germline V gene are SNHLY and FYNNEI. Trimming pared 0 bases from V and 2 bases from J, leaving 8 bases between. The CDR3 is CASSEAAKTYNEQFF. CDR3 in DNA: TGTGCCAGCAGTGAAGCGGCCAAAACCTACAATGAGCAGTTCTTC.

This clone was counted only a few times. V gene TRBV14 combines with J gene TRBJ2-5; weak D call: TRBD1 (7 bases). The V gene's germline CDR1 is SGHDN and CDR2 FVKESK. Trimming removed 4 bases at V and 4 bases at J, with 13 bases between. This CDR3 contains 14 residues. CDR3 DNA: TGTGCCAGCAGCCCCCGACAGGGAGGAGAGACCCAGTACTTC. Translated: CASSPRQGGETQYF.

The sample holds one count of this clone. This chain uses TRBV28 with TRBJ2-1; 15 nucleotides align to TRBD2. Losses at the gene ends were 5 bases for V and 4 bases for J; bases not matched to a gene: 3. The CDR3 spans 16 residues. Germline CDR1 MDHEN, CDR2 SYDVKM. CDR3 DNA sequence: TGTGCCAGCAGTCGGACTAGCGGGGGGGCATACAATGAGCAGTTCTTC. Its translation is CASSRTSGGAYNEQFF.

In the case of this clone: This sample also contains other DNA sequences that code for the same CDR3. This sequence joins TRBV18 and TRBJ1-3; no firm D call. The CDR3 runs 13 residues. Looked up from germline, CDR1 is KGHSH and CDR2 is LQKENI. V lost 2 bases and J lost 8, with 10 bases in between. The CDR3 sequence: CASSPGREDTIYF. The CDR3 nucleotides read TGTGCCAGCTCACCAGGCAGAGAGGACACCATATATTTT.

The chain links TRBV5-1 to TRBJ1-2; 7 nucleotides agree with TRBD1. Unmatched junction bases numbered 10, after V lost 4 bases and J lost 4 bases. The CDR3 covers 15 residues. Germline assignment: CDR1 SGHRS and CDR2 YFSETQ. The CDR3 coding sequence is TGCGCCAGCAGCCCCGGGACAGAGCCCTTCTATGGCTACACCTTC. As protein: CASSPGTEPFYGYTF. The full variable domain, with the rest looked up from reference TRBV5-1 and TRBJ1-2, is KAGVTQTPRYLIKTRGQQVTLSCSPISGHRSVSWYQQTPGQGLQFLFEYFSETQRNKGNFPGRFSGRQFSNSRSEMNVSTLELGDSALYLCASSPGTEPFYGYTFGSGTRLTVV.

V is TRBV2 and J is TRBJ1-1; TRBD1 agrees at 9 bases. The CDR3 is made up of 14 amino acids. The germline V gene has CDR1 SNHLY and CDR2 FYNNEI. Unmatched junction bases numbered 4, after V lost 6 bases and J lost 2 bases. CDR3 DNA: TGTGCCAGCAGATTGGGACAGGGTAACACTGAAGCTTTCTTT. Its translation is CASRLGQGNTEAFF.